This is a list of T cell receptor beta chains from one sample in a study of blood T cell repertoires in COVID-19. Data came from immunoSEQ multiplex PCR; TCRdb stores just in-frame clones and leaves some out. The table records about 98,000 clones, 70% to 90% of them present only once. Specimen: peripheral blood. The source is a man aged 70 or older with acute or convalescent COVID-19. The CDR3 runs from the conserved cysteine through the conserved F or W. The D gene is left open where the match is weak. The size field is filled for only some rows; it gives once, few, many or a size class.

clone size: NA; J gene: TRBJ1-2; V gene: TRBV5-1; D gene: NA; CDR3 DNA: TGCGCCAGCAGCTTGGATATTTCAGGCTATGGCTACACCTTC; CDR3 protein: CASSLDISGYGYTF
clone size: NA; J gene: TRBJ1-1; V gene: TRBV21-1; D gene: NA; CDR3 DNA: TGTGCCAGCAGCAAAGATGAGGGTCGTTTGAAGAACACTGAAGCTTTCTTT; CDR3 protein: CASSKDEGRLKNTEAFF
clone size: few; J gene: TRBJ1-1; V gene: TRBV6-1; D gene: NA; CDR3 DNA: TGTGCCAGCAGTGAAGCCGGTTATGAAGCTTTCTTT; CDR3 protein: CASSEAGYEAFF
clone size: NA; J gene: TRBJ2-7; V gene: TRBV28; D gene: TRBD1; CDR3 DNA: TGTGCCAGCAGTTTTTTAGACAGGGACTACGAGCAGTACTTC; CDR3 protein: CASSFLDRDYEQYF
clone size: NA; J gene: TRBJ1-6; V gene: TRBV6-5; D gene: NA; CDR3 DNA: TGTGCCAGCAGCGGAGATAATTCACCCCTCCACTTT; CDR3 protein: CASSGDNSPLHF
clone size: once; J gene: TRBJ1-1; V gene: TRBV7-6; D gene: NA; CDR3 DNA: TGTGCCAGCAGCGAAGGCGGGGGGAGGACTGAAGCTTTCTTT; CDR3 protein: CASSEGGGRTEAFF
clone size: NA; J gene: TRBJ2-5; V gene: TRBV6-6; D gene: NA; CDR3 DNA: TGTGCCAGCAGTTACCGAGGTTTAGAGACCCAGTACTTC; CDR3 protein: CASSYRGLETQYF
clone size: NA; J gene: TRBJ1-6; V gene: TRBV4-1; D gene: NA; CDR3 DNA: TGCGCCAGCAGGGTCGGTACGGATTCACCCCTCCACTTT; CDR3 protein: CASRVGTDSPLHF
clone size: NA; J gene: TRBJ1-5; V gene: TRBV28; D gene: TRBD1; CDR3 DNA: TGTGCCAGCAGTTTCCCTGGACAGGGCAATCAGCCCCAGCATTTT; CDR3 protein: CASSFPGQGNQPQHF
clone size: NA; J gene: TRBJ2-2; V gene: TRBV18; D gene: TRBD2; CDR3 DNA: TGTGCCAGCTCGACTAGCATGTCCACCGGGGAGCTGTTTTTT; CDR3 protein: CASSTSMSTGELFF
clone size: NA; J gene: TRBJ2-7; V gene: TRBV5-1; D gene: TRBD2; CDR3 DNA: TGCGCCAGCAGCTTGGGGCGGGGGGGCCTTTACGAGCAGTACTTC; CDR3 protein: CASSLGRGGLYEQYF
clone size: NA; J gene: TRBJ2-3; V gene: TRBV9; D gene: TRBD2; CDR3 DNA: TGTGCCAGCAGCTTCTCGAGTAGCGGGAGCACAGATACGCAGTATTTT; CDR3 protein: CASSFSSSGSTDTQYF
clone size: NA; J gene: TRBJ2-3; V gene: TRBV4-1; D gene: TRBD2; CDR3 DNA: TGCGCCAGCAGCCAAGATCAAAGCGGGGGGGCCATAGATACGCAGTATTTT; CDR3 protein: CASSQDQSGGAIDTQYF
clone size: NA; J gene: TRBJ1-1; V gene: TRBV5-1; D gene: NA; CDR3 DNA: TGCGCCAGCAGCCCGACGTTGGGGGGTACCTTTGGTGAAGCTTTCTTT; CDR3 protein: CASSPTLGGTFGEAFF
clone size: NA; J gene: TRBJ2-5; V gene: TRBV5-1; D gene: NA; CDR3 DNA: TGCGCCAGCAGCGAATCGGGGTTAGAAGAGACCCAGTACTTC; CDR3 protein: CASSESGLEETQYF
clone size: NA; J gene: TRBJ1-5; V gene: TRBV28; D gene: NA; CDR3 DNA: TGTGCCAGCAGTTTGGTAGGGTCGGGGCAGCCCCAGCATTTT; CDR3 protein: CASSLVGSGQPQHF
clone size: NA; J gene: TRBJ2-3; V gene: TRBV11-2; D gene: NA; CDR3 DNA: TGTGCCAGCAGCTTATTGGCTCACAGCACAGATACGCAGTATTTT; CDR3 protein: CASSLLAHSTDTQYF
clone size: NA; J gene: TRBJ2-2; V gene: TRBV6-5; D gene: NA; CDR3 DNA: TGTGCCAGCAGTTCCAACGGACACCTGAACACCGGGGAGCTGTTTTTT; CDR3 protein: CASSSNGHLNTGELFF
clone size: once; J gene: TRBJ1-5; V gene: TRBV3-1/TRBV3-2; D gene: NA; CDR3 DNA: TGTGCCAGCAGCCAAGATAAAGCAGGTTATAGCAATCAGCCCCAGCATTTT; CDR3 protein: CASSQDKAGYSNQPQHF
clone size: few; J gene: TRBJ1-1; V gene: TRBV9; D gene: TRBD1; CDR3 DNA: TGTGCCAGCAGCCCGACAGGGGGTAACACTGAAGCTTTCTTT; CDR3 protein: CASSPTGGNTEAFF
clone size: NA; J gene: TRBJ1-5; V gene: TRBV28; D gene: NA; CDR3 DNA: TGTGCCAGCAGTTTATGGGGTGGCGGGAGCAATCAGCCCCAGCATTTT; CDR3 protein: CASSLWGGGSNQPQHF
clone size: NA; J gene: TRBJ2-1; V gene: TRBV3-1/TRBV3-2; D gene: NA; CDR3 DNA: TGTGCCAGCAGCCGCGGACAGAGGAGTAAGTTCTTC; CDR3 protein: CASSRGQRSKFF
clone size: few; J gene: TRBJ2-7; V gene: TRBV27; D gene: NA; CDR3 DNA: TGTGCCAGCAGTGAGAACAGACCACGATCAGTTAACGAGCAGTACTTC; CDR3 protein: CASSENRPRSVNEQYF
clone size: NA; J gene: TRBJ2-3; V gene: TRBV7-8; D gene: TRBD1; CDR3 DNA: TGTGCCAGCAGCTTAAACACCAGACAGGGGCTGGCAGATACGCAGTATTTT; CDR3 protein: CASSLNTRQGLADTQYF
clone size: NA; J gene: TRBJ2-5; V gene: TRBV28; D gene: NA; CDR3 DNA: TGTGCCAGCAGTTTTAGACTCATCACCGGGGGAGAGACCCAGTACTTC; CDR3 protein: CASSFRLITGGETQYF
clone size: NA; J gene: TRBJ1-6; V gene: TRBV9; D gene: NA; CDR3 DNA: TGTGCCAGCAGCGTCGACTCGACAGTCTATAATTCACCCCTCCACTTT; CDR3 protein: CASSVDSTVYNSPLHF
clone size: NA; J gene: TRBJ2-5; V gene: TRBV5-6; D gene: TRBD2; CDR3 DNA: TGTGCCAGCAGCCCCGGGTGGGGACTAGCGGGGGCGAAGACCCAGTACTTC; CDR3 protein: CASSPGWGLAGAKTQYF
clone size: NA; J gene: TRBJ1-1; V gene: TRBV7-9; D gene: NA; CDR3 DNA: TGTGCCAGCAGCTTATTTGGAGCTGAAGCTTTCTTT; CDR3 protein: CASSLFGAEAFF
clone size: NA; J gene: TRBJ1-1; V gene: TRBV5-3; D gene: TRBD1; CDR3 DNA: TGTGCCAGAAGCCCTCGGACAGGGCGCATGAACACTGAAGCTTTCTTT; CDR3 protein: CARSPRTGRMNTEAFF
clone size: once; J gene: TRBJ1-3; V gene: TRBV2; D gene: TRBD1; CDR3 DNA: TGTGCCAGCAGTAGCGACAGGGAAGCTGGAAACACCATATATTTT; CDR3 protein: CASSSDREAGNTIYF
clone size: NA; J gene: TRBJ1-2; V gene: TRBV2; D gene: NA; CDR3 DNA: TGTGCCAGCAGGGGACAACCGACTAACTATGGCTACACCTTC; CDR3 protein: CASRGQPTNYGYTF
clone size: NA; J gene: TRBJ2-2; V gene: TRBV12-3/TRBV12-4; D gene: NA; CDR3 DNA: TGTGCCAGCAGTATCAGGGTTACCGGGGAGCTGTTTTTT; CDR3 protein: CASSIRVTGELFF
clone size: NA; J gene: TRBJ2-1; V gene: TRBV7-2; D gene: NA; CDR3 DNA: TGTGCCAGCAGCTTAGCGGGGGGTACCTACAATGAGCAGTTCTTC; CDR3 protein: CASSLAGGTYNEQFF
clone size: NA; J gene: TRBJ2-3; V gene: TRBV6-5; D gene: TRBD2; CDR3 DNA: TGTGCCACCAGACCGCGGGGGGGAGACACAGATACGCAGTATTTT; CDR3 protein: CATRPRGGDTDTQYF
clone size: NA; J gene: TRBJ1-2; V gene: TRBV2; D gene: NA; CDR3 DNA: TGTGCCAGCAGTGAAGTTTCCGCTAGCGGCTACACCTTC; CDR3 protein: CASSEVSASGYTF
clone size: NA; J gene: TRBJ1-1; V gene: TRBV5-6; D gene: TRBD1; CDR3 DNA: TGTGCCAGCAGCTTACCGACAGGGCTGCGTTTCTTT; CDR3 protein: CASSLPTGLRFF
clone size: NA; J gene: TRBJ1-2; V gene: TRBV5-1; D gene: NA; CDR3 DNA: TGCGCCAGCAGCTTCTATGAGAGTCAAAACTATGGCTACACCTTC; CDR3 protein: CASSFYESQNYGYTF
clone size: once; J gene: TRBJ1-1; V gene: TRBV10-1; D gene: TRBD1; CDR3 DNA: TGCGCCAGCAGTGACCCAACCGGGACAGGGGGCTTCACTGAAGCTTTCTTT; CDR3 protein: CASSDPTGTGGFTEAFF
clone size: NA; J gene: TRBJ1-1; V gene: TRBV5-5; D gene: NA; CDR3 DNA: TGTGCCAGCAGTTTTCGGCCTGGGAGCACTGAAGCTTTCTTT; CDR3 protein: CASSFRPGSTEAFF
clone size: NA; J gene: TRBJ1-2; V gene: TRBV30; D gene: NA; CDR3 DNA: TGTGCCTGGAGTCCGCTAGGGGCCGCTAACTATGGCTACACCTTC; CDR3 protein: CAWSPLGAANYGYTF
clone size: NA; J gene: TRBJ2-5; V gene: TRBV21-1; D gene: NA; CDR3 DNA: TGTGCCAGCAGCTTAGCGGGGGGCCAAGAGACCCAGTACTTC; CDR3 protein: CASSLAGGQETQYF
clone size: once; J gene: TRBJ1-2; V gene: TRBV6-5; D gene: NA; CDR3 DNA: TGTGCCAGCAGCAAAGGACAGAACAATGGCTACACCTTC; CDR3 protein: CASSKGQNNGYTF
clone size: NA; J gene: TRBJ1-5; V gene: TRBV10-3; D gene: NA; CDR3 DNA: TGTGCCACCCTCGACACTGACAGTAAGGCCAACCAGCCCCAGCATTTT; CDR3 protein: CATLDTDSKANQPQHF